The T cell receptor beta chain under discussion was sequenced for a study of T cell repertoires in cytomegalovirus infection. Using its own MiXCR run on the reads, TCRdb lists one record per CDR3 protein. The repertoire consists of about 490,000 distinct CDR3 sequences, with 15% to 20% occurring once and the leading ten covering roughly a quarter. V gave up 0 bases and J gave up 3 bases, with 3 bases separating them. From germline, CDR1 is SGDLS and CDR2 YYNGEE. CDR3 length: 13 amino acids. This clonotype showed up just a few times. This chain uses TRBV9 with TRBJ2-2; D call uncertain. The TCR was taken from a human donor in good health (CMV status not recorded). Some clones in this sample may be carry-over from other donors' samples. The sequencing input was CD8+ T cells from PBMCs. CDR3 loop: CASSVGDTGELFF. The CDR3 DNA reads TGTGCCAGCAGCGTAGGGGACACCGGGGAGCTGTTTTTT.